This TCR beta chain is from a study of early T cells in non-severe SARS-CoV-2 infection (dated by TCRdb to 2020 to 2022). The study in broad terms: Bulk RNA from unsorted whole blood was used for TCR sequencing, so alpha and beta chains could not be paired.

With respect to this clonotype: The clone's antigen remains unknown. No much larger clone is present one base from it, and per-base qualities are unavailable.

Set within a cohort of healthcare workers in London, UK, this nested case-control study involved weekly PCR testing of nasopharyngeal swabs along with blood sampling. Between 23 and 31 March 2020, the week of the UK lockdown, healthcare workers were enrolled and then followed up weekly for as long as 16 weeks. V gives up 6 bases and J gives up 12 bases, and the segment between their germline ends measures 18 bases. The CDR3, cysteine through phenylalanine, is 12 amino acids long. Only CDR3 DNA is held: 36 bases, read in frame from base 1. CDR1 MNHEY and CDR2 SVGEGT were looked up in the germline V gene. Library preparation used 5' RACE. Instrument used: NextSeq 500. In the TCR library protocol, unique molecular identifiers were attached to individual cDNA molecules to correct for PCR bias and sequencing error. TCR alpha and beta chains were both sequenced, and the abundances of alpha and beta sequences in each sample were closely correlated with each other. As for how the authors treated the data: V gene, J gene and CDR3 annotation of TCR sequences was performed with Decombinator V4. Expanded TCRs were defined as changing significantly between any two time points under a Poisson model with p below 0.0001. TCR abundances were normalised to the total number of TCRs sequenced in each sample and reported as counts per million. MAIT TCRs were defined by TRAV1-2 paired with TRAJ12, TRAJ20 or TRAJ33, and iNKT TCRs by TRAV10 paired with TRAJ18. VDJdb, accessed 1 November 2021, was searched for CMV, EBV and SARS-CoV-2 annotated TCRs, excluding TCRs annotated for multiple antigens. TCRdb reprocessing: public reads trimmed at Q25 with fastp, clones called with MiXCR, in-frame beta chains kept. When rows share a CDR3 protein, they turn into one entry using the most common DNA and genes. None of the V and J calls come from the authors' own analysis; TCRdb made them. Across this sample there are 50,000 to 65,000 distinct CDR3 sequences, with about 8% seen only once. Jointly, the top ten make up 8% to 11% of the sample.

The study at large found these results: VDJdb matching was skewed toward anti-spike CD8 responses, so virus-specific expansions were likely underestimated and private and CD4 specificities were missed.

The source was whole blood, collected at baseline. The rearrangement joined TRBV6-2 or TRBV6-3 to TRBJ2-7; the D gene cannot be resolved reliably. This sequence originates from an adult who was a healthcare worker with PCR-confirmed SARS-CoV-2 infection or an uninfected control (not recorded which). This receptor has the CDR3 CASSNGRYSPYF. The nucleotide sequence reads TGTGCCAGCAGCAACGGACGCTATTCGCCGTACTTC.